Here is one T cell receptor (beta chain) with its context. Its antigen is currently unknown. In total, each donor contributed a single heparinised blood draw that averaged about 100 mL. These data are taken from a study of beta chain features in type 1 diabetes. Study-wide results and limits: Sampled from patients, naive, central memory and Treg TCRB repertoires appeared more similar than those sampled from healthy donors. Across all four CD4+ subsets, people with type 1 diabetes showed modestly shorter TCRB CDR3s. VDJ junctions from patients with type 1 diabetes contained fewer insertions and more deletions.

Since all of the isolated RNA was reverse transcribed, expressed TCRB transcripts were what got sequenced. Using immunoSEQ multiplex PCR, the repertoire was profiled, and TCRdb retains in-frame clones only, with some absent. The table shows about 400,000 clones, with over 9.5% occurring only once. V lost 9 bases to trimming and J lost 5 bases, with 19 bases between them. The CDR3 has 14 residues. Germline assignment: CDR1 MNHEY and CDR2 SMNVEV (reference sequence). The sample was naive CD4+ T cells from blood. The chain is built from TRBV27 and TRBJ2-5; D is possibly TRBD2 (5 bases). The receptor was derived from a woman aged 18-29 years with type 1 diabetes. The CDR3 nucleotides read TGTGCCAGGACTCCTACCGAGGCGGGCGAGACCCAGTACTTC. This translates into CARTPTEAGETQYF.